These 30 T cell receptor beta chains originate from one sample sequenced in a study of vaccination effects on CD4 cells after COVID-19. These receptors have no known antigen. In the ViraFEST assay, antigen-specific CD4+ clonotypes were identified by expansion after peptide-pool stimulation. Cells that had been cultured for less than eleven days were the source of isolated CD4+ T cells. The cohort was immunized with two doses of either the BNT162b2 or mRNA-1273 vaccine. The table came from immunoSEQ multiplex PCR; TCRdb's copy has only in-frame clones and leaves some out. Seen here are about 14,000 clones, 72% observed once, and the top ten hold 9.9%. This material consisted of CD4+ T cells from PBMCs cultured with SARS-CoV-2 spike peptides, taken after COVID-19 vaccination. Receptors were obtained from a human donor who received a COVID-19 vaccine.

V gene TRBV28 combines with J gene TRBJ2-1; possibly TRBD2 for D (6 bases). The V and J ends lost 5 bases and 5 bases respectively, with 16 bases between them. This CDR3 comprises 15 residues. The germline V gene encodes CDR1 MDHEN and CDR2 SYDVKM. The CDR3 sequence: CASSPLQGLNNEQFF. For the CDR3, the DNA is TGTGCCAGCAGTCCTCTGCAGGGACTCAACAATGAGCAGTTCTTC.

The gene calls are TRBV27 and TRBJ2-6; 12 positions agree with TRBD2. The CDR3 contains 22 residues. With V trimmed by 5 bases and J by 0 bases, 17 bases remained unmatched. Germline V gene sequence: CDR1 MNHEY, CDR2 SMNVEV (reference sequence). The CDR3 nucleotides are TGTGCCAGCAGTCCTGAAGGCCTCCTAGCGGGAGGGGGGAGCTCTGGGGCCAACGTCCTGACTTTC. Amino acid sequence: CASSPEGLLAGGGSSGANVLTF.

The chain is built from TRBV21-1 and TRBJ2-3; no DNA check was done on the table's D call, TRBD2. TRBV21-1 is shown as a pseudogene. This CDR3 spans 13 amino acids. CDR3 DNA sequence: TGTGCCAGCAGCAAAGCCAAGGAGGCTACGCAGTATTTT. Translated, it gives CASSKAKEATQYF.

The chain is built from TRBV6-6 and TRBJ2-1, with D perhaps matching TRBD1 (5 bases). V lost 7 bases and J 0 bases, leaving 13 bases between the germline ends. Germline assignment: CDR1 MNHNY and CDR2 SVGAGI (reference sequence). CDR3 size: 15 residues. The CDR3 region has the DNA TGTGCCAGCACCCCAAGACAGAGCTCCTACAATGAGCAGTTCTTC. Translated: CASTPRQSSYNEQFF.

The chain links TRBV29-1 to TRBJ2-7; a possible D gene is TRBD2 (7 bases). Germline CDR1 reads SQVTM; CDR2 reads ANQGSEA. The ends were cut back, 3 bases at V and 3 bases at J, with 15 bases in the middle. This CDR3 contains 14 residues. The CDR3 protein is CSVEVGAGHYEQYF. The DNA for the CDR3 is TGCAGCGTTGAGGTAGGAGCGGGACACTACGAGCAGTACTTC.

This clone was recorded only once. The gene calls are TRBV4-3 and TRBJ1-6; D is uncertain. CDR3 length: 13 amino acids. Trimming shortened V by 0 bases and J by 8 bases, and 5 bases separated the two germline ends. From germline, CDR1 is LGHNA and CDR2 YSLEER. This chain's CDR3 is CASSQEMYSPLHF. The CDR3 bases are TGCGCCAGCAGCCAAGAAATGTATTCACCCCTCCACTTT.

The V gene is TRBV24-1, the J gene TRBJ2-3; 8 nucleotides line up with TRBD2. Germline V lookup: CDR1 KGHDR, CDR2 SFDVKD. Germline trimming cut 3 bases from V and 3 bases from J; bases unmatched to any gene: 7. This CDR3 is built from 16 residues. This CDR3 reads CATSDTGAGETDTQYF. CDR3 nucleotides: TGTGCCACCAGTGATACAGGAGCGGGAGAGACAGATACGCAGTATTTT.

As for this clone: One junction end disagrees with the germline gene, perhaps due to a read error. This chain uses TRBV4-2 with TRBJ2-1; no clear D gene. Germline V CDR1 and CDR2: LGHNA, YNFKEQ. This CDR3 comprises 12 residues. CDR3 coding DNA: TGTGCCAGCAGCCCGTCGGGCACCGGTCGGGTCTTC. Translated, it gives CASSPSGTGRVF.

By proportion, this clone is medium-sized. The J gene is TRBJ2-1, the V gene TRBV10-2, with 9 bases identical to TRBD2. The trim removed 0 bases at V and 4 bases at J, leaving 10 bases unmatched. The V gene's germline CDR1 is WSHSY and CDR2 SAAADI. CDR3 length: 18 residues. The CDR3 loop is CASSESGVAGDPYNEQFF. CDR3 nucleotide sequence: TGCGCCAGCAGTGAGTCTGGAGTAGCGGGGGACCCTTACAATGAGCAGTTCTTC.

This chain joins TRBV5-6 and TRBJ2-7; maybe TRBD2 (5 bases). Germline V gives CDR1 SGHDT, CDR2 YYEEEE. V dropped 3 bases and J dropped 2 bases, with 18 bases sitting between them. This CDR3 contains 16 residues. The CDR3 sequence is CASSSYRTDSPYEQYF. For the CDR3, the DNA is TGTGCCAGCAGCTCCTATAGGACGGACTCCCCCTACGAGCAGTACTTC.

This clone appeared many times. Different DNA sequences within this sample yield the same CDR3. The J gene is TRBJ2-2, the V gene TRBV7-9; D possibly corresponds to TRBD1 (5 bases). This CDR3 region has 15 residues. Per germline, CDR1 SEHNR and CDR2 FQNEAQ (reference sequence). Trimming removed 0 bases at V and 6 bases at J, with 11 bases between. CDR3 nucleotide sequence: TGTGCCAGCAGCTTAGCGCGTGGGGCAGCCGGGGAGCTGTTTTTT. It is translated as CASSLARGAAGELFF.

This sequence joins TRBV19 and TRBJ2-5; D may be TRBD1 (5 bases). The ends were cut back, 7 bases at V and 0 bases at J, with 12 bases in the middle. This CDR3 spans 14 amino acids. Germline-derived CDR1 and CDR2 are LNHDA and SQIVND (reference sequence). CDR3 bases: TGTGCCAGTAAGCAGGGTAGTAACCAAGAGACCCAGTACTTC. It specifies CASKQGSNQETQYF.

This clone has just one count. V gene TRBV7-2 combines with J gene TRBJ1-4; the D gene is possibly TRBD1 (5 bases). The V gene lost 5 bases and the J gene lost 3 bases, with 10 bases spanning the gap. The CDR3 spans 14 residues. The germline V gene has CDR1 SGHTA and CDR2 FQGNSA. In DNA form, the CDR3 reads TGTGCCAGCAGCCGCAGGGCGCCTAATGAAAAACTGTTTTTT. It is translated as CASSRRAPNEKLFF.

This chain uses TRBV5-1 with TRBJ2-2; 7 nucleotides line up with TRBD2. Trimming at V came to 1 base and at J to 0 bases, leaving 3 bases not matched to a gene. Looked up from germline, CDR1 is SGHRS and CDR2 is YFSETQ. The CDR3 loop spans 16 amino acids. The CDR3 sequence is CASSLLSGSNTGELFF. CDR3 nucleotides: TGCGCCAGCAGCTTGCTTAGCGGGTCGAACACCGGGGAGCTGTTTTTT.

The chain couples TRBV27 to TRBJ1-1; 7 nucleotides match TRBD1. The germline V gene encodes CDR1 MNHEY and CDR2 SMNVEV (reference sequence). The CDR3 runs to 14 residues. V lost 2 bases and J lost 3; bases outside the gene matches: 3. CDR3 region: CASSLEGAHTEAFF. The DNA for the CDR3 is TGTGCCAGCAGTTTAGAGGGGGCCCACACTGAAGCTTTCTTT.

The rearrangement links TRBV28 to TRBJ1-3, with unresolved D. Germline loops: CDR1 MDHEN, CDR2 SYDVKM. V was shortened by 1 base and J by 4 bases, with 14 bases between the two germline ends. This CDR3 is 16 amino acids long. For the CDR3, the DNA is TGTGCCAGCAGTTTATCAATCCCAAATCAGGGAAACACCATATATTTT. Amino acids: CASSLSIPNQGNTIYF.

This clone was recorded a few times. The chain couples TRBV3-1 (or the pseudogene TRBV3-2) to TRBJ2-2; 10 nucleotides align to TRBD1. CDR1 LGHDT and CDR2 YNNKEL come from the germline V gene (reference sequence). This CDR3 is 20 amino acids long. The junction had 15 bases not matched to a gene; V was cut back by 1 base and J by 4 bases. The CDR3 spells CASSQALNYGQGGSTGELFF. Here the CDR3 DNA reads TGTGCCAGCAGCCAAGCTCTAAATTACGGACAGGGGGGATCCACCGGGGAGCTGTTTTTT.

This chain connects TRBV6-5 to TRBJ2-5; maybe TRBD1 (6 bases). CDR1 is MNHEY, CDR2 SVGAGI, per germline. Trimming removed 6 bases from V and 2 bases from J, with 10 bases in between. This CDR3 has 13 residues. Written as DNA, the CDR3 is TGTGCCAGCAGACGGGACATTCAAGAGACCCAGTACTTC. Its protein is CASRRDIQETQYF.

The rearrangement uses TRBV27 and TRBJ1-2; D unclear. This CDR3 region has 14 residues. Between the trimmed V and J ends, which lost 3 bases and 3 bases, there was a span of 11 bases. Germline CDR1 reads MNHEY; CDR2 reads SMNVEV (reference sequence). The CDR3 DNA reads TGTGCCAGCAGTTTGCGGAGTTGGGACTATGGCTACACCTTC. The encoded protein is CASSLRSWDYGYTF.

This clone was observed a few times. The V and J genes are TRBV27 and TRBJ2-4, with 8 bases aligning to TRBD1. The germline gives CDR1 MNHEY, CDR2 SMNVEV (reference sequence). V lost 4 bases, J lost 4 bases, and 9 bases stayed unmatched. The CDR3 runs to 16 residues. The CDR3 nucleotides read TGTGCCAGCAGTTCCCTGCGGGACAGGCCGAAAAACATTCAGTACTTC. Protein: CASSSLRDRPKNIQYF.

J is TRBJ2-4 and V is TRBV9; D gene uncertain. The V end was cut by 3 bases, the J end by 6 bases, with 16 bases between. The CDR3 runs 15 residues. The germline gives CDR1 SGDLS, CDR2 YYNGEE. In DNA, the CDR3 is TGTGCCAGCAGCGCGAGAGGTAGAGTTAGAAACATTCAGTACTTC. Translated, it gives CASSARGRVRNIQYF.

V usage is TRBV10-3 and J usage is TRBJ2-2, with TRBD1 matching 11 bases. Germline V gene lookup returns CDR1 ENHRY and CDR2 SYGVKD. The CDR3 sequence is 17 residues long. V dropped 3 bases and J dropped 3; count of bases not matched to a gene: 6. This chain's CDR3 is CAISDKGQGAYTGELFF. The DNA for the CDR3 is TGTGCCATCAGTGATAAAGGACAGGGGGCGTACACCGGGGAGCTGTTTTTT.

This clone is classed as large (0.1 to 1%). The chain combines TRBV3-1 (or the pseudogene TRBV3-2) with TRBJ2-2; 8 positions agree with TRBD2. The germline V gene has CDR1 LGHDT and CDR2 YNNKEL (reference sequence). Trimming took 5 bases from V and 8 from J; bases not matched to a gene: 7. This CDR3 contains 14 residues. DNA for the CDR3: TGTGCCAGCAGCTCCGCGGGGGGCCGAGGGGAGCTGTTTTTT. It codes for CASSSAGGRGELFF.

This clone was picked up one time. This chain uses TRBV20-1 with TRBJ1-1; unclear D gene. V lost 4 bases and J 2 bases, leaving 17 bases between the germline ends. The CDR3 loop spans 15 amino acids. Germline CDR1 reads DFQATT; CDR2 reads SNEGSKA (reference sequence). The CDR3 loop is CSANDLLPSNTEAFF. As DNA, the CDR3 is TGCAGTGCTAATGACCTACTCCCCTCAAACACTGAAGCTTTCTTT.

This clone occurred once. The J gene is TRBJ2-2, the V gene TRBV7-3; no clear D gene. Germline V gene lookup returns CDR1 SGHTA and CDR2 FQGTGA. The V end lost 4 bases, the J end lost 3 bases, and 15 bases lay between the germline ends. This CDR3 comprises 16 residues. The CDR3 reads CASSSPSRVDTGELFF. The CDR3 nucleotides are TGTGCCAGCAGCTCCCCCAGTAGGGTCGACACCGGGGAGCTGTTTTTT.

The V and J genes are TRBV19 and TRBJ1-2; D is possibly TRBD1 (5 bases). This CDR3 comprises 15 residues. V was clipped by 3 bases and J by 6 bases, with 17 bases between them. Germline loops: CDR1 LNHDA, CDR2 SQIVND (reference sequence). DNA of the CDR3: TGTGCCAGTAGTATCTCGCCGGGGCCCCGTGATGGCTACACCTTC. It is translated as CASSISPGPRDGYTF. Variable domain in full (rest from reference TRBV19 and TRBJ1-2): DGGITQSPKYLFRKEGQNVTLSCEQNLNHDAMYWYRQDPGQGLRLIYYSQIVNDFQKGDIAEGYSVSREKKESFPLTVTSAQKNPTAFYLCASSISPGPRDGYTFGSGTRLTVV.

This chain connects TRBV18 to TRBJ2-7; maybe TRBD1 (6 bases). Germline CDR1 is KGHSH and CDR2 is LQKENI. Trimming shortened V by 2 bases and J by 6 bases, and 20 bases separated the two germline ends. There are 16 residues in the CDR3. The CDR3 spells CASSPGVGDIGGEQYF. CDR3 sequence (DNA): TGTGCCAGCTCACCAGGAGTGGGGGACATAGGCGGCGAGCAGTACTTC.

There are a few counts of this clone. V gene TRBV3-1 (or the pseudogene TRBV3-2) combines with J gene TRBJ1-6; no firm D call. V was shortened by 4 bases and J by 6 bases, with 7 bases between the two germline ends. The CDR3 totals 13 residues. Germline V CDR1 and CDR2: LGHDT, YNNKEL (reference sequence). CDR3 in amino acids: CASSRESNSPLHF. The CDR3 DNA is TGTGCCAGCAGCCGTGAAAGTAATTCACCCCTCCACTTT.

The chain combines TRBV20-1 with TRBJ2-5; D might be TRBD2 (6 bases). The V end lost 6 bases, the J end lost 7 bases, and 9 bases lay between the germline ends. Germline CDR1 DFQATT, CDR2 SNEGSKA (reference sequence). The CDR3 is made up of 10 amino acids. This chain's CDR3 is CSAVGGTQYF. The CDR3 DNA is TGCAGTGCGGTGGGGGGGACCCAGTACTTC.

J is TRBJ1-4 and V is TRBV19; 8 bases match TRBD1. Germline lookup yields CDR1 LNHDA and CDR2 SQIVND (reference sequence). This CDR3 spans 14 amino acids. J gave up 4 bases and V 5 bases, and 3 bases lay outside the gene matches. CDR3 loop: CASSRTGYNEKLFF. The DNA of the CDR3 is TGTGCCAGTAGTCGGACAGGGTATAATGAAAAACTGTTTTTT.